The TCR beta chain under discussion was sequenced for a study of OX40 agonist ivuxolimab in advanced cancers. Study information: Patients were treated with intravenous ivuxolimab, dosed at 0.01 to 10 mg/kg and infused every 2 weeks. Patients with hepatocellular carcinoma, melanoma, renal cell or head and neck cancer made up the dose-escalation patients. A history of anti-PD-1, anti-PD-L1 or anti-CTLA-4 therapy was acceptable, and approximately 39% had some.

Germline CDR1 reads KGHSH; CDR2 reads LQKENI. V was pared by 2 bases and J by 8 bases, with 18 bases between. This CDR3 has 15 amino acids. Sequenced by immunoSEQ multiplex PCR; TCRdb stores in-frame clones only, minus some. The data contain 40,000 to 50,000 clones, about 79% of them singletons. This chain uses TRBV18 with TRBJ1-2; D gene uncertain. This material consisted of CD4+ or CD8+ T cells sorted from blood, taken in a trial of the OX40 agonist ivuxolimab. This sequence was found in an adult with an advanced solid tumor such as melanoma, head and neck, liver or kidney cancer. This CDR3 is CASSPGRGSSYGYTF. In DNA form, the CDR3 reads TGTGCCAGCTCACCAGGTAGAGGATCCTCCTACGGCTACACCTTC.